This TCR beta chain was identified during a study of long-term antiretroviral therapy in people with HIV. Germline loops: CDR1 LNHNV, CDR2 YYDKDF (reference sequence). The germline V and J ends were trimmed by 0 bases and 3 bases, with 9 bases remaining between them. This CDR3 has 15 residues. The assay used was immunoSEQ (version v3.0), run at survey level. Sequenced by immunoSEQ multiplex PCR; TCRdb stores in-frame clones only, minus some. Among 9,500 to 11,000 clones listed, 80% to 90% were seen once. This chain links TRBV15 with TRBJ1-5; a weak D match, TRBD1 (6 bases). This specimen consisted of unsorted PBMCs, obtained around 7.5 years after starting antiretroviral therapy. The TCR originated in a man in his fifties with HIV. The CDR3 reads CATSRDRGFNQPQHF. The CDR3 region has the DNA TGTGCCACCAGCAGAGACAGGGGTTTCAATCAGCCCCAGCATTTT. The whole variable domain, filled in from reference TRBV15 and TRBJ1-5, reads DAMVIQNPRYQVTQFGKPVTLSCSQTLNHNVMYWYQQKSSQAPKLLFHYYDKDFNNEADTPDNFQSRRPNTSFCFLDIRSPGLGDTAMYLCATSRDRGFNQPQHFGDGTRLSIL.